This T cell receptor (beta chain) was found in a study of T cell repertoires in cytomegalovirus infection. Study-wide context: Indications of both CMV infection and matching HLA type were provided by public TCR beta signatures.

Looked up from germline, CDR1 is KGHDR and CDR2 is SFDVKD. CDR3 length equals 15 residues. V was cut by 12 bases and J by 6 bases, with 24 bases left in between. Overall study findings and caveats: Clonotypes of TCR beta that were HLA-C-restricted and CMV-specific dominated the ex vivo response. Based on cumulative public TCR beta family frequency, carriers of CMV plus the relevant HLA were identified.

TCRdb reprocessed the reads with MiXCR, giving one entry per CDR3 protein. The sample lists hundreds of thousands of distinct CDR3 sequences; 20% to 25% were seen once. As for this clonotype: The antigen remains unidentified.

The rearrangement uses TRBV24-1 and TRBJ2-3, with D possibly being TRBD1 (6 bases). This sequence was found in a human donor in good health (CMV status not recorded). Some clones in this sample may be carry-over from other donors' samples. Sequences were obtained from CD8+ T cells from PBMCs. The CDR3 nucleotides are TGTGCCTCCTCCTACAGGGCAAACCAGGAGGATACGCAGTATTTT. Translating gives CASSYRANQEDTQYF.